This T cell receptor beta chain was retrieved from a study of human T cells and chemical hapten exposure. Study background: Researchers reported sensitizing a roughly 2 cm by roughly 2 cm upper inner arm skin site with 2% DPC.

From the RACE reads, TCRdb called clonotypes with MiXCR, one entry per CDR3 protein. The table lists about 350,000 distinct CDR3 sequences, around 6% of them singletons. Time point here: patch test 2, 6 weeks after DPC sensitization. Treatment in this sample: therapeutic diphenylcyclopropenone sensitization with weekly scalp DPC. Germline values: CDR1 DFQATT, CDR2 SNEGSKA (reference sequence). The CDR3 extends over 15 amino acids. V trimming: 8 bases; J trimming: 2 bases; junction bases outside the gene matches: 10. This clonotype was detected only a few times. This specimen was whole blood, taken in connection with sensitization to the hapten diphenylcyclopropenone (DPC). V is TRBV20-1 and J is TRBJ2-3, with 10 bases identical to TRBD2. The receptor's source is a woman between 18 and 29 years old with alopecia areata. Some clones in this sample may be carry-over from other donors' samples. CDR3 residues: CSSTSSGGATDTQYF. The CDR3 DNA is TGCAGTTCTACTTCTAGCGGGGGTGCCACAGATACGCAGTATTTT.